This TCR beta chain was profiled in a study of shared clonotypes between healthy human individuals. The CDR3 extends over 17 amino acids. Germline V gives CDR1 SGHAT, CDR2 FQNNGV. V was clipped by 4 bases and J by 1 base, with 17 bases between them. Naive CD4+ cells were CD45RA-selected; the remaining cells were memory. Note on this clone: Its antigen is as yet unknown.

Study findings and constraints: Naive subsets tended to show greater estimated richness than memory subsets. Shared across a few donors were about 4.8% of the naive CD4 clonotypes.

Only in-frame clones appear in the TCRdb table, and some are missing; sequencing was by immunoSEQ multiplex PCR. Of around 2.5 million clones listed, 93% are singletons. The J gene is TRBJ2-4, the V gene TRBV11-2, with D maybe TRBD2 (6 bases). The sample comprised naive CD4+ T cells from PBMCs. As for subset: CD45RA+ positively selected. This receptor was obtained from a man in his late teens or twenties in good health. Some clones in this sample may be carry-over from other donors' samples. CDR3 protein: CASSSGGLSFAKNIQYF. The CDR3 DNA reads TGTGCCAGCAGCTCTGGGGGACTTTCGTTTGCCAAAAACATTCAGTACTTC.